Listed below are T cell receptor beta chains from one sample, sequenced in a study of control samples from healthy donors and cancer patients. Here immunoSEQ multiplex PCR was the method, and the copy in TCRdb shows in-frame clones only, minus some. In the table there are 120,000 or so clones, roughly 90% of which are singletons. Sequenced: blood. Receptor source: a man between 18 and 29 years old in good health. The conserved cysteine and the conserved F or W are not part of the CDR3 here.

TRBJ1-1 | TRBV7-8 | ASSPQQGGKTEAF
TRBJ2-2 | TRBV7-9 | ASSAAGRLTGELF
TRBJ1-3 | TRBV9 | ASSAAGVPGNTIY
TRBJ2-7 | TRBV7-8 | ASSLETLGPGFYEQY
TRBJ2-3 | TRBV11-2 | ASSPTLAGDGFDTQY
TRBJ2-2 | TRBV19 | ASSMFTQNTGELF
TRBJ2-1 | TRBV6-1 | ASSGLGLAGVWANEQF
TRBJ2-5 | TRBV6-2/TRBV6-3 | ASSYQETQY
TRBJ2-1 | TRBV5-1 | ASSLGQPGRNEQF
TRBJ1-2 | TRBV11-2 | ASSLGGRVSGT
TRBJ1-1 | TRBV7-9 | ASSEQGNMNTEAF
TRBJ1-4 | TRBV7-9 | ASSLARPDPGNEKLF
TRBJ2-7 | TRBV19 | ASSANHYEQY
TRBJ2-5 | TRBV5-5 | ASSLDPGPETQY